One and the same sample provided the 23 T cell receptor beta chains below, sequenced in a study of tumor-infiltrating lymphocytes in localized non-small cell lung cancer. Method: immunoSEQ multiplex PCR; TCRdb's copy keeps in-frame clones and lacks some. The table records fewer than 15,000 clones, more than 65% of them present only once. The sample taken for sequencing was lung tumor tissue. The source of these receptors is a human donor with non-small cell lung cancer.

The chain carries TRBV4-2 and TRBJ2-2; D perhaps matches TRBD1 (6 bases). V lost 6 bases and J 2 bases, leaving 7 bases between the germline ends. This CDR3 is 13 amino acids long. CDR1 and CDR2 (germline): LGHNA, YNFKEQ. The CDR3 spells CASRGTNTGELFF. The CDR3 bases are TGTGCCAGCAGGGGGACAAACACCGGGGAGCTGTTTTTT.

The V call is TRBV19, the J call TRBJ2-5; perhaps TRBD2 as D (6 bases). CDR1 LNHDA and CDR2 SQIVND come from the germline V gene (reference sequence). V lost 8 bases and J 7 bases, leaving 11 bases between the germline ends. This CDR3 has 11 amino acids. CDR3 coding DNA: TGTGCCAGTCGGGACTTGGTGACCCAGTACTTC. This codes for CASRDLVTQYF.

This clone has a single count. This chain links TRBV21-1 with TRBJ2-1; the table names TRBD1, a call not compared with the DNA. TRBV21-1 is described as a pseudogene. This CDR3 has 13 amino acids. The CDR3 DNA reads TGTGCCAGCCTAAGACAGGTTTACAATGAGCAGTTCTTC. This gives the protein CASLRQVYNEQFF.

This chain uses TRBV30 with TRBJ1-3; TRBD1 matches at 7 bases. The germline V gene encodes CDR1 GTSNPN and CDR2 SVGIG (reference sequence). After removal of 5 bases from V and 4 bases from J, the junction contained 11 bases not matched to a gene. The CDR3 covers 15 residues. The CDR3 is CAWGHRGRVGNTIYF. CDR3 nucleotides: TGTGCCTGGGGCCACAGGGGACGAGTAGGAAACACCATATATTTT.

This clone has only a few counts. This chain joins TRBV7-6 and TRBJ2-3, with D maybe TRBD1 (5 bases). CDR1 and CDR2 (germline): SGHVS, FNYEAQ. V lost 3 bases and J 6 bases, leaving 16 bases between the germline ends. The CDR3 runs to 15 residues. In DNA, the CDR3 is TGTGCCAGCAGCTTCTCAGGGCATGAGGCTGATACGCAGTATTTT. Its translation is CASSFSGHEADTQYF.

The count of this clone is one. The chain recombines TRBV2 with TRBJ2-1, with TRBD2 matching over 14 bases. CDR1 and CDR2 (germline): SNHLY, FYNNEI. The CDR3 length is 16 residues. V lost 6 bases, J lost 2 bases, and 3 bases stayed unmatched. CDR3 region: CASSETSGRAYNEQFF. As DNA, the CDR3 is TGTGCCAGCAGCGAGACTAGCGGGAGGGCCTACAATGAGCAGTTCTTC.

This clone was observed a handful of times. The chain links TRBV7-2 to TRBJ1-5; D is uncertain. CDR3 size: 13 residues. The ends were cut back, 2 bases at V and 6 bases at J, with 8 bases in the middle. Germline values: CDR1 SGHTA, CDR2 FQGNSA. CDR3 in DNA: TGTGCCAGCAGCTTACTGGAGTTTCAGCCCCAGCATTTT. Its translation: CASSLLEFQPQHF.

This chain's CDR3 is CASREGLTGYNEQFF. Written as DNA, the CDR3 is TGTGCCAGCAGAGAGGGGCTCACAGGGTACAATGAGCAGTTCTTC. The chain joins TRBV2 to TRBJ2-1; TRBD1 is a possible D gene (6 bases). Germline-derived CDR1 and CDR2 are SNHLY and FYNNEI. Trimming left V 6 bases short and J 4 bases short, with 16 bases between. This CDR3 has 15 residues.

The chain carries TRBV4-1 and TRBJ1-5; D is perhaps TRBD1 (6 bases). The CDR3 consists of 18 residues. V lost 1 base to trimming and J lost 2 bases, with 18 bases between them. Germline V lookup: CDR1 MGHRA, CDR2 YSYEKL. The CDR3 is CASSQATTGINGNQPQHF. The CDR3 DNA is TGCGCCAGCAGCCAAGCTACAACAGGGATAAATGGCAATCAGCCCCAGCATTTT.

The V call is TRBV4-1, the J call TRBJ2-5; no definite D call. The DNA end is more similar to TRBJ2-7, so the J call may be wrong. The CDR3 runs 16 residues. Germline V gene sequence: CDR1 MGHRA, CDR2 YSYEKL. The CDR3 is CASSQKVTGVTYEQYF. Written as DNA, the CDR3 is TGCGCCAGCAGCCAAAAGGTGACTGGGGTCACCTACGAGCAGTACTTC.

The sample holds a few counts of this clone. The chain has TRBV19 and TRBJ1-6; D ambiguous. The length of the CDR3 is 14 residues. Germline CDR1 and CDR2: LNHDA and SQIVND (reference sequence). With 6 bases removed from V and 8 bases from J, the gap between germline ends came to 14 bases. CDR3 loop: CASSIGGLHSPLHF. The DNA of the CDR3 is TGTGCCAGTAGCATTGGAGGGTTGCATTCACCCCTCCACTTT.

The rearrangement joins TRBV6-5 to TRBJ2-5; D is unresolved. CDR1 MNHEY and CDR2 SVGAGI come from the germline V gene. The ends were cut back, 7 bases at V and 5 bases at J, with 14 bases in the middle. This CDR3 contains 13 residues. CDR3 DNA sequence: TGTGCCAGCACCACCCCGGTCGGTGAGACCCAGTACTTC. Protein: CASTTPVGETQYF.

The table lists this clone with a count of one. The chain employs TRBV15 and TRBJ1-2; the D gene is possibly TRBD1 (6 bases). This CDR3 has 12 residues. The germline V and J ends were trimmed by 4 bases and 8 bases, with 11 bases remaining between them. Per germline, CDR1 LNHNV and CDR2 YYDKDF (reference sequence). This chain's CDR3 is CATSNWGRGYTF. In nucleotides, the CDR3 is TGTGCCACCAGCAACTGGGGGCGCGGCTACACCTTC.

This clone came up a few times. The rearrangement joins TRBV6-5 to TRBJ1-4; D gene ambiguous. CDR1 is MNHEY and CDR2 is SVGAGI in the germline V gene. The CDR3 consists of 14 residues. Trimming removed 6 bases at V and 4 bases at J, with 12 bases between. CDR3 bases: TGTGCCAGCAGAGAGCCCCAGCGTAATGAAAAACTGTTTTTT. This codes for CASREPQRNEKLFF.

This clone was detected once. V usage is TRBV10-3 and J usage is TRBJ2-2; D is perhaps TRBD1 (5 bases). Trimming took 0 bases from V and 2 from J, leaving 10 bases between them. The CDR3 covers 16 residues. The germline V gene encodes CDR1 ENHRY and CDR2 SYGVKD. The CDR3 region is CAISESSGFNTGELFF. CDR3 coding DNA: TGTGCCATCAGTGAGTCGTCAGGGTTTAACACCGGGGAGCTGTTTTTT.

The chain recombines TRBV14 with TRBJ1-4; D remains unclear. The V gene's germline CDR1 is SGHDN and CDR2 FVKESK. The CDR3 has 18 residues. Trimming shortened V by 4 bases and J by 4 bases, and 22 bases separated the two germline ends. The CDR3 here is CASSLFTAGSKSNEKLFF. The CDR3 coding sequence is TGTGCCAGCAGCCTTTTTACGGCGGGCAGCAAAAGTAATGAAAAACTGTTTTTT.

The rearrangement joins TRBV7-8 to TRBJ2-5; 7 bases fit TRBD1. The V gene end was trimmed by 3 bases and the J gene end by 0 bases; junction bases not matched to a gene: 13. In germline, CDR1 is SGHVS, CDR2 FQNEAQ. The CDR3 loop spans 18 amino acids. The DNA of the CDR3 is TGTGCCAGCAGCTTCCGGTCTTTACAACAGGGGCACCAAGAGACCCAGTACTTC. It translates to CASSFRSLQQGHQETQYF.

The chain couples TRBV7-3 to TRBJ1-2, with D possibly being TRBD1 (6 bases). The CDR3 is made up of 14 amino acids. Trimming cost V 3 bases and J 7 bases, with 15 bases left between them. CDR1 and CDR2 (germline): SGHTA, FQGTGA. The CDR3 is CASSLKGGGGGYTF. The CDR3 DNA reads as TGTGCCAGCAGCTTGAAAGGGGGGGGAGGTGGCTACACCTTC. Full variable domain (outside the CDR3, taken from reference TRBV7-3 and TRBJ1-2): GAGVSQTPSNKVTEKGKYVELRCDPISGHTALYWYRQSLGQGPEFLIYFQGTGAADDSGLPNDRFFAVRPEGSVSTLKIQRTERGDSAVYLCASSLKGGGGGYTFGSGTRLTVV.

The chain is built from TRBV28 and TRBJ2-1; D uncertain. The CDR3 is 14 residues long. Trimming cost V 1 base and J 0 bases, with 4 bases left between them. Germline loops: CDR1 MDHEN, CDR2 SYDVKM. The CDR3, as DNA: TGTGCCAGCAGTTTATACGGCTCCTACAATGAGCAGTTCTTC. Residues: CASSLYGSYNEQFF.

This rearrangement joins TRBV7-2 to TRBJ1-5; 9 bases map to TRBD1. Germline lookup yields CDR1 SGHTA and CDR2 FQGNSA. V lost 5 bases to trimming and J lost 2 bases; unmatched junction nucleotides: 7. CDR3 length: 16 residues. CDR3 nucleotide sequence: TGTGCCAGCAGCCCCGGGACAGGGAGAGGCAATCAGCCCCAGCATTTT. It encodes CASSPGTGRGNQPQHF.

The gene calls are TRBV18 and TRBJ1-1; 8 bases line up with TRBD1. Germline-derived CDR1 and CDR2 are KGHSH and LQKENI. V shed 1 base and J 7 bases; nucleotides not matched to a gene: 2. CDR3 size: 13 residues. The CDR3 loop reads CASSPQDRVEAFF. The CDR3 DNA reads TGTGCCAGCTCACCACAGGACAGGGTTGAAGCTTTCTTT.

This rearrangement joins TRBV7-6 to TRBJ2-3; a weak D match, TRBD1 (5 bases). V lost 1 base to trimming and J lost 4 bases, with 15 bases between them. The CDR3 is 16 amino acids. Germline assignment: CDR1 SGHVS and CDR2 FNYEAQ. The CDR3 DNA reads as TGTGCCAGCAGCTTAGGGGGCGGCCGTGGTCCAGATACGCAGTATTTT. Amino acids: CASSLGGGRGPDTQYF.

The CDR3 region has the DNA TGTGCCAGCAGCTGGTCCCGGGACTCACGCACAGATACGCAGTATTTT. Its protein is CASSWSRDSRTDTQYF. The chain carries TRBV7-9 and TRBJ2-3, with D perhaps TRBD2 (6 bases). Germline values: CDR1 SEHNR, CDR2 FQNEAQ (reference sequence). V dropped 4 bases and J dropped 1 base, with 15 bases sitting between them. The CDR3 is 16 residues long.